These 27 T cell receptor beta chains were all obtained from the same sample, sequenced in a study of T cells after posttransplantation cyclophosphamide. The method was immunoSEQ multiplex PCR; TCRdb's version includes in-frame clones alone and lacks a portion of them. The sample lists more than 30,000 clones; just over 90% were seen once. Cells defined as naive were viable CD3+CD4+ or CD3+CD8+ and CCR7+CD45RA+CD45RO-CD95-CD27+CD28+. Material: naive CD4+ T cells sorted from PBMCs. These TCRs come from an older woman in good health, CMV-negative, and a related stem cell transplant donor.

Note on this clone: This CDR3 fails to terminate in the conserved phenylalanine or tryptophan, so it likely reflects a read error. This chain's CDR3 is CASSLGTSGRGAYEQYL. The CDR3 DNA reads TGCGCCAGCAGCTTGGGGACTAGCGGGAGGGGCGCCTACGAGCAGTACCTC. This sequence joins TRBV5-1 and TRBJ2-7; 15 bases are a match to TRBD2. The CDR3 is 17 amino acids. V gave up 0 bases and J gave up 2 bases; unmatched junction bases: 3. Per the germline V gene, CDR1 is SGHRS and CDR2 is YFSETQ.

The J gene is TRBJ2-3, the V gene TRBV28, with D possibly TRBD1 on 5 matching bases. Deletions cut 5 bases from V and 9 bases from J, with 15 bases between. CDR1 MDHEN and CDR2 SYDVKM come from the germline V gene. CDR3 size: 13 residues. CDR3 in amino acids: CASSHPSRETQYF. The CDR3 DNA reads TGTGCCAGCAGTCACCCATCCAGGGAAACGCAGTATTTT.

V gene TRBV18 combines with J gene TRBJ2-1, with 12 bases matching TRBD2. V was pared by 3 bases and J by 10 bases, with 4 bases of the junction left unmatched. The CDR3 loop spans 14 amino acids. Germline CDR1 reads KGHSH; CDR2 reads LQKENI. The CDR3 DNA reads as TGTGCCAGCTCACCCGGACTAGCGGGAAGCGAGCAGTTCTTC. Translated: CASSPGLAGSEQFF.

CDR3 sequence reads: CASSSRDRGRIDYGYTF. The CDR3 DNA reads TGTGCCAGCAGCTCCCGGGACAGGGGGCGCATCGACTATGGCTACACCTTC. The chain has TRBV7-9 and TRBJ1-2; 12 bases align to TRBD1. V gave up 4 bases and J gave up 3 bases; unmatched junction bases: 9. The length of the CDR3 is 17 residues. CDR1 and CDR2 from the germline V gene are SEHNR and FQNEAQ (reference sequence).

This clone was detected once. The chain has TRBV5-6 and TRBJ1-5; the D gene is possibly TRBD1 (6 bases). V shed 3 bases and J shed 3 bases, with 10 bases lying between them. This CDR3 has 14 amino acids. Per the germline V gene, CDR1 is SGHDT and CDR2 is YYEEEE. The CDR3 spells CASSSTGNNQPQHF. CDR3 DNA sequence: TGTGCCAGCAGCTCAACAGGGAACAATCAGCCCCAGCATTTT.

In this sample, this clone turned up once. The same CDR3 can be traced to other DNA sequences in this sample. As DNA, the CDR3 is TGTGCCAGCAGCTTAGAGGGGAATTCACCCCTCCACTTT. Protein sequence: CASSLEGNSPLHF. The chain recombines TRBV7-9 with TRBJ1-6; a weak D match, TRBD1 (5 bases). The CDR3 length is 13 residues. CDR1 and CDR2 from the germline V gene are SEHNR and FQNEAQ (reference sequence). V shed 1 base and J shed 7 bases, with 5 bases lying between them.

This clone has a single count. The CDR3 DNA sequence: TGCAGCGTTGAAGGAATGACTAAAACGTTAGTGAACACTGAAGCTTTCTTT. Protein product: CSVEGMTKTLVNTEAFF. The chain couples TRBV29-1 to TRBJ1-1; D unclear. Germline V gene data show CDR1 as SQVTM and CDR2 as ANQGSEA. Trimming took off 1 base at V and 0 bases at J, with 18 bases between the two ends. This CDR3 region has 17 residues.

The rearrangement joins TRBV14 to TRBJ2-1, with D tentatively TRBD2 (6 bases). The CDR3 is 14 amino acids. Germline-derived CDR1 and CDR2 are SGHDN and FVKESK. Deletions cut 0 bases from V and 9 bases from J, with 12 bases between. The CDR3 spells CASSQDRSGSEQFF. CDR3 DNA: TGTGCCAGCAGCCAAGACCGTAGCGGCAGTGAGCAGTTCTTC.

The CDR3 bases are TGTGCCAGCTCATACGGACAGGGGGCAAGCTACGAGCAGTACTTC. As protein: CASSYGQGASYEQYF. The chain uses TRBV18 and TRBJ2-7; 11 positions agree with TRBD1. The V segment lost 5 bases and the J segment 3 bases; nucleotides outside the gene matches: 6. Germline CDR1 is KGHSH and CDR2 is LQKENI. CDR3 length equals 15 residues. The full variable domain, with the rest looked up from reference TRBV18 and TRBJ2-7, is NAGVMQNPRHLVRRRGQEARLRCSPMKGHSHVYWYRQLPEEGLKFMVYLQKENIIDESGMPKERFSAEFPKEGPSILRIQQVVRGDSAAYFCASSYGQGASYEQYFGPGTRLTVT.

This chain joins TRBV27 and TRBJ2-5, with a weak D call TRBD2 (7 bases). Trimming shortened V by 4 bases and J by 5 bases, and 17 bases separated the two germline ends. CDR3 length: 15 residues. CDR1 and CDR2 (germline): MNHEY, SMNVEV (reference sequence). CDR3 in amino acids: CASSSRRGGLETQYF. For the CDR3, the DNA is TGTGCCAGCAGTTCTCGAAGGGGGGGCCTTGAGACCCAGTACTTC.

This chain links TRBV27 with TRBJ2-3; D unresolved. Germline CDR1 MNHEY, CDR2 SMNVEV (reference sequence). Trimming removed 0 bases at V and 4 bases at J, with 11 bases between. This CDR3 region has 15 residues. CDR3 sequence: CASSLSYHRSDTQYF. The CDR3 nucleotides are TGTGCCAGCAGTTTATCGTATCACAGATCAGATACGCAGTATTTT.

The CDR3 region has the DNA TGTGCCAGCAGCCCAAGTCTTCACTCGAGGGAGCAGTACTTC. This encodes CASSPSLHSREQYF. The chain is built from TRBV9 and TRBJ2-7; D not certain. CDR1 SGDLS and CDR2 YYNGEE come from the germline V gene. V was shortened by 4 bases and J by 7 bases, with 18 bases between the two germline ends. The CDR3 runs to 14 residues.

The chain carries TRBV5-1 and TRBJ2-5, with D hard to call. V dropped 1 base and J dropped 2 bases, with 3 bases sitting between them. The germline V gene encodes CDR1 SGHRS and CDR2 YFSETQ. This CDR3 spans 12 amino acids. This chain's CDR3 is CASSLPQETQYF. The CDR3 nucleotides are TGCGCCAGCAGCTTGCCTCAAGAGACCCAGTACTTC.

The CDR3 is CASSYRLAGLREQFF. CDR3 bases: TGCGCCAGCAGCTACCGACTAGCGGGGCTACGGGAGCAGTTCTTC. The chain uses TRBV5-1 and TRBJ2-1, with TRBD2 identical over 11 bases. This CDR3 spans 15 amino acids. Germline lookup yields CDR1 SGHRS and CDR2 YFSETQ. Germline trimming cut 3 bases from V and 10 bases from J; bases unmatched to any gene: 9.

The CDR3 sequence is CASRPQEPNTEAFF. DNA of the CDR3: TGTGCCAGCAGGCCACAGGAGCCGAACACTGAAGCTTTCTTT. The J gene is TRBJ1-1, the V gene TRBV28, with a possible D match to TRBD1 (5 bases). The CDR3 contains 14 residues. With 6 bases removed from V and 1 base from J, the gap between germline ends came to 12 bases. The germline V gene encodes CDR1 MDHEN and CDR2 SYDVKM.

CDR3 in amino acids: CASSPEGVSTDTQYF. The CDR3 DNA reads TGTGCCAGCTCACCAGAGGGGGTTAGCACAGATACGCAGTATTTT. The J gene is TRBJ2-3, the V gene TRBV18; D might be TRBD1 (6 bases). The germline V gene encodes CDR1 KGHSH and CDR2 LQKENI. The CDR3 is 15 residues long. V was trimmed by 2 bases and J by 0 bases, leaving 9 bases between them.

CDR3 in DNA: TGTGCCAGCAGTGACCCCCGGGGGGCAGAGACCCAGTACTTC. This sequence encodes CASSDPRGAETQYF. The chain combines TRBV25-1 with TRBJ2-5, with D perhaps matching TRBD2 (7 bases). Per germline, CDR1 MGHDK and CDR2 SYGVNS. The ends were cut back, 3 bases at V and 4 bases at J, with 12 bases in the middle. This CDR3 region has 14 residues.

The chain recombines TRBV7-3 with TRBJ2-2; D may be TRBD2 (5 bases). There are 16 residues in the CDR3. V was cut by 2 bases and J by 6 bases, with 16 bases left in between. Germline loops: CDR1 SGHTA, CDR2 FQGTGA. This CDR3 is CASSLLPPSGSGELFF. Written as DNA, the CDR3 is TGTGCCAGCAGCTTACTGCCTCCGAGCGGCTCCGGGGAGCTGTTTTTT.

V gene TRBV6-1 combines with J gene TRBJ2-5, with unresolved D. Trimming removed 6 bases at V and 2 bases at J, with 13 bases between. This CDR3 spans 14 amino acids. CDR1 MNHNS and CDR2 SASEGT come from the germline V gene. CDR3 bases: TGTGCCAGCAGCCAGAGTACAGTACAAGAGACCCAGTACTTC. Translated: CASSQSTVQETQYF.

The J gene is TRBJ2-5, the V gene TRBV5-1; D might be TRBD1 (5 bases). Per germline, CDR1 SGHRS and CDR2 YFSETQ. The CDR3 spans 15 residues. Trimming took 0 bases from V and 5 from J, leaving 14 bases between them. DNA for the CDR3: TGCGCCAGCAGCTTGGACGTAGGGGCAACGGAGACCCAGTACTTC. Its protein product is CASSLDVGATETQYF.

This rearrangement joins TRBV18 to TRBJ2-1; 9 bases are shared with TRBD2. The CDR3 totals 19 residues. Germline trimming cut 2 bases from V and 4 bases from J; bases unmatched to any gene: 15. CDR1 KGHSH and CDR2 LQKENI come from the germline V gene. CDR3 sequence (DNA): TGTGCCAGCTCACCATCGAGGGCTAGCGGGACTCGGCCGTACAATGAGCAGTTCTTC. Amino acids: CASSPSRASGTRPYNEQFF.

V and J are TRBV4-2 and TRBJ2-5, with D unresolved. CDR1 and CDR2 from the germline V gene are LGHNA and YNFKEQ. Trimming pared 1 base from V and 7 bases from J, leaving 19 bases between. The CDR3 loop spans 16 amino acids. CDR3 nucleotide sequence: TGTGCCAGCAGCCAAGTCTCCGGAGTCTACGATTCGACCCAGTACTTC. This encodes CASSQVSGVYDSTQYF.

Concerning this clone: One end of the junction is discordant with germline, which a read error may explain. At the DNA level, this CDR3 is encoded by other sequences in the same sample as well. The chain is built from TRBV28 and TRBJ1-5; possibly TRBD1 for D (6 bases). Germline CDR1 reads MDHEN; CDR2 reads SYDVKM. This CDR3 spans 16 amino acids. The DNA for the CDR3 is TGTGCTAGCAGTTTACTACAGGGTGGGAGCAATCAGCCCCAGCATTTT. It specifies CASSLLQGGSNQPQHF.

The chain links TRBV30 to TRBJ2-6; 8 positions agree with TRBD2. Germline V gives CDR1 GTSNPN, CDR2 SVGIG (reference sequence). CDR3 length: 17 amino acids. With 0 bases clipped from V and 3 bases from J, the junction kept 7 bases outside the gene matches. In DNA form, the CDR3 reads TGTGCCTGGAGTGTACGGGGGGGCCACTTTGGGGCCAACGTCCTGACTTTC. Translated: CAWSVRGGHFGANVLTF.

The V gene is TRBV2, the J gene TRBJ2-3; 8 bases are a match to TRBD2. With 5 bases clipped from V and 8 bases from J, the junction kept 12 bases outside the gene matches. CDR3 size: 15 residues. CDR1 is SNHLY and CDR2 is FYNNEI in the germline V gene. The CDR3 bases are TGTGCCAGCAGTTCTAGCGGGCAAGGCCGGGGTACGCAGTATTTT. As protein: CASSSSGQGRGTQYF. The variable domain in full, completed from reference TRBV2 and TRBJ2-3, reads EPEVTQTPSHQVTQMGQEVILRCVPISNHLYFYWYRQILGQKVEFLVSFYNNEISEKSEIFDDQFSVERPDGSNFTLKIRSTKLEDSAMYFCASSSSGQGRGTQYFGPGTRLTVL.

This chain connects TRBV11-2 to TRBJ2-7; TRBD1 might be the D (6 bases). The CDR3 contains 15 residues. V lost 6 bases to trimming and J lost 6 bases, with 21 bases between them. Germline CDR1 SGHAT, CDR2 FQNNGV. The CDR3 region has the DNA TGTGCCAGCAGTAACCTAGGCCAGGGGCAGGGCGAGCAGTACTTC. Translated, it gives CASSNLGQGQGEQYF.

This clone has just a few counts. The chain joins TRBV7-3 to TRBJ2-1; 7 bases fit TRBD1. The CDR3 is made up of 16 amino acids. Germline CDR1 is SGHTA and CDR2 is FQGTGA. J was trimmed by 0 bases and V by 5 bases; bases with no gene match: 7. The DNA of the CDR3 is TGTGCCAGCAGCCTTACCCGGGACAGCTCCTACAATGAGCAGTTCTTC. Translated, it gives CASSLTRDSSYNEQFF.